Reported below is one T cell receptor beta chain. Its specificity is not known. This CDR3 contains 14 residues. Germline V gives CDR1 MDHEN, CDR2 SYDVKM. The V and J ends lost 6 bases and 3 bases, in that order; junction bases with no gene match: 6. This sample stems from a study of immune cell composition in non-small cell lung cancer. At the level of the study: Tumours were mainly lung adenocarcinoma or squamous cell carcinoma. Study-level points and caveats: Overall clonality, unlike maximal tumour-associated clone frequency, did not predict TIL reactivity. Lung squamous cell carcinoma tumours had significantly higher top 10 clone scores and productive clonality than lung adenocarcinoma.

TCRdb keeps only in-frame clones here, not all; method: immunoSEQ multiplex PCR. The repertoire holds 12,000 to 15,000 clones, with around three quarters as singletons. Specimen: lung tumor tissue. This TCR derives from a human donor with non-small cell lung cancer. The chain carries TRBV28 and TRBJ1-2; 8 nucleotides align to TRBD1. Here the CDR3 DNA reads TGTGCCAGCAGGTCGGACAGGGATGACTATGGCTACACCTTC. Translating gives CASRSDRDDYGYTF.